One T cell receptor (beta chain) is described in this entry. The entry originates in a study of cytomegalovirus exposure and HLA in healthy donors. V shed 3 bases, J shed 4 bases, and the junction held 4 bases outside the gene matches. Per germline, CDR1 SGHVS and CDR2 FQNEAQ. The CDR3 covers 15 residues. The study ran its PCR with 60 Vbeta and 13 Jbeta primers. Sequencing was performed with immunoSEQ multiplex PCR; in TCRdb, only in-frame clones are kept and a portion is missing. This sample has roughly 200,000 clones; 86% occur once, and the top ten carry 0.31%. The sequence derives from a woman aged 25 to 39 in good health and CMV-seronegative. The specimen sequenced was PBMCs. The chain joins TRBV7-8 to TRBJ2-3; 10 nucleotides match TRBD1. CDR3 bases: TGTGCCAGCAGCTTCGGGACAGGGGATTCAGATACGCAGTATTTT. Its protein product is CASSFGTGDSDTQYF.